What follows describes a single TCR beta chain. The data were obtained in a study of cytomegalovirus exposure and HLA in healthy donors. The V end lost 2 bases, the J end lost 10 bases, and 18 bases lay between the germline ends. CDR3 length: 16 amino acids. CDR1 MNHEY and CDR2 SVGAGI come from the germline V gene. The PCR used 60 Vbeta and 13 Jbeta primers. Assay used: immunoSEQ multiplex PCR; TCRdb lists only in-frame clones, some missing. The sample lists some 130,000 clones; less than 80% were seen once. Sequenced sample: PBMCs. The source is a woman between 50 and 59 years old in good health and CMV-seropositive. The chain employs TRBV6-5 and TRBJ1-6, with D hard to call. CDR3 coding DNA: TGTGCCAGCAGTTACGCTCCGCGGGCGGTAGGATCACCCCTCCACTTT. Protein sequence: CASSYAPRAVGSPLHF.